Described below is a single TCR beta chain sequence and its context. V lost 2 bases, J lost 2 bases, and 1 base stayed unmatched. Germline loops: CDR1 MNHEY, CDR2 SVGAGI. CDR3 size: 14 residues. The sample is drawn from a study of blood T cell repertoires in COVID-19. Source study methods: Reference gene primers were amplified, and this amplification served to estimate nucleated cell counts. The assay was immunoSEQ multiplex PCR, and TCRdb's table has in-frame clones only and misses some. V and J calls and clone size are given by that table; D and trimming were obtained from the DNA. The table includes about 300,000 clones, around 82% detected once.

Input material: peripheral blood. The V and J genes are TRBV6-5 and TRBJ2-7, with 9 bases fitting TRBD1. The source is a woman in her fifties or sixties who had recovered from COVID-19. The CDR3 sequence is CASSYGDRAYEQYF. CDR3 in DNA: TGTGCCAGCAGTTACGGGGACAGGGCCTACGAGCAGTACTTC.